The 27 T cell receptor beta chains below were found in one sample sequenced in a study of OX40 agonist ivuxolimab in advanced cancers. Assay used: immunoSEQ multiplex PCR; TCRdb lists only in-frame clones, some missing. Among 65,000 to 85,000 clones, 85% were seen once, and the ten largest hold under 3.5%. The input for sequencing was CD4+ or CD8+ T cells sorted from blood, taken in a trial of the OX40 agonist ivuxolimab. The receptor set was obtained from an adult with an advanced solid tumor such as melanoma, head and neck, liver or kidney cancer.

The chain joins TRBV6-5 to TRBJ1-5; possibly TRBD1 for D (5 bases). CDR3 length equals 15 residues. Trimming removed 0 bases at V and 7 bases at J, with 13 bases between. CDR1 and CDR2 from the germline V gene are MNHEY and SVGAGI. The CDR3 DNA reads as TGTGCCAGCAGTTACTCGTACTTTGGGGGGCAGCCCCAGCATTTT. It is translated as CASSYSYFGGQPQHF.

This clone has a handful of counts. V usage is TRBV9 and J usage is TRBJ1-5; D gene ambiguous. Trimming stripped 4 bases from V and 3 bases from J, with 14 bases between. The CDR3 is 15 residues long. Looked up from germline, CDR1 is SGDLS and CDR2 is YYNGEE. Here the CDR3 reads CASSRFREHNQPQHF. In nucleotides, the CDR3 is TGTGCCAGCAGCAGATTCCGGGAACACAATCAGCCCCAGCATTTT.

The genes are TRBV5-4 and TRBJ2-3; 11 nucleotides agree with TRBD2. After removal of 0 bases from V and 3 bases from J, the junction contained 3 bases not matched to a gene. The CDR3 runs to 16 residues. Germline V gives CDR1 SGHNT, CDR2 YYREEE (reference sequence). In nucleotides, the CDR3 is TGTGCCAGCAGCTTGGTTTCTAGCGGGGGGACAGATACGCAGTATTTT. This sequence encodes CASSLVSSGGTDTQYF.

This sequence joins TRBV5-6 and TRBJ2-1, with unresolved D. CDR1 and CDR2 (germline): SGHDT, YYEEEE. This CDR3 is 14 amino acids long. V was clipped by 1 base and J by 3 bases, with 8 bases between them. Written as DNA, the CDR3 is TGTGCCAGCAGCTTGTCCTGGGGCTACAATGAGCAGTTCTTC. Translating gives CASSLSWGYNEQFF.

V and J are TRBV6-4 and TRBJ1-1; weak D call: TRBD1 (5 bases). The germline V and J ends were trimmed by 3 bases and 6 bases, with 14 bases remaining between them. This CDR3 spans 14 amino acids. Germline CDR1 reads MRHNA; CDR2 reads SNTAGT. The CDR3 protein is CASSERGAGSEAFF. CDR3 sequence (DNA): TGTGCCAGCAGTGAAAGGGGCGCGGGGTCTGAAGCTTTCTTT.

The genes are TRBV7-2 and TRBJ1-2; D is uncertain. This CDR3 comprises 14 residues. The germline V gene has CDR1 SGHTA and CDR2 FQGNSA. V lost 5 bases and J 8 bases, leaving 18 bases between the germline ends. The CDR3 reads CASSVPRPTRGYTF. The CDR3 DNA follows: TGTGCCAGCAGCGTCCCCCGACCAACTCGGGGCTACACCTTC.

This chain connects TRBV6-6 to TRBJ1-4; a possible D gene is TRBD1 (5 bases). The length of the CDR3 is 15 residues. V was clipped by 5 bases and J by 2 bases, with 12 bases between them. The germline CDR1 and CDR2 sequences are MNHNY and SVGAGI (reference sequence). The CDR3 region has the DNA TGTGCCAGCAGTACAAAGGGGCATACTAATGAAAAACTGTTTTTT. Residues: CASSTKGHTNEKLFF.

The chain couples TRBV11-3 to TRBJ2-1; no reliable D call. The germline V gene has CDR1 SGHNT and CDR2 YENEEA. V shed 0 bases and J shed 7 bases, with 13 bases lying between them. CDR3 length: 15 residues. CDR3 in amino acids: CASSLEGSRRNEQFF. The CDR3, as DNA: TGTGCCAGCAGCTTAGAAGGTTCGCGGCGGAATGAGCAGTTCTTC. The full variable domain, completed using reference TRBV11-3 and TRBJ2-1, is EAGVVQSPRYKIIEKKQPVAFWCNPISGHNTLYWYLQNLGQGPELLIRYENEEAVDDSQLPKDRFSAERLKGVDSTLKIQPAELGDSAVYLCASSLEGSRRNEQFFGPGTRLTVL.

The rearrangement joins TRBV19 to TRBJ1-4, with D unresolved. This CDR3 is built from 15 residues. Germline CDR1 LNHDA, CDR2 SQIVND (reference sequence). V lost 10 bases to trimming and J lost 0 bases, with 15 bases between them. Written as DNA, the CDR3 is TGTGCCACTTGCCTTTCAGGAGCAACTAATGAAAAACTGTTTTTT. It specifies CATCLSGATNEKLFF.

The rearrangement uses TRBV6-6 and TRBJ2-3; D is perhaps TRBD2 (6 bases). The germline V and J ends were trimmed by 2 bases and 4 bases, with 10 bases remaining between them. The germline V gene encodes CDR1 MNHNY and CDR2 SVGAGI (reference sequence). The CDR3 is 14 amino acids. The CDR3 DNA follows: TGTGCCAGCAGTTACACCGGAGGGGCAGATACGCAGTATTTT. As protein: CASSYTGGADTQYF.

This chain joins TRBV9 and TRBJ2-3, with TRBD2 matching 11 bases. With 0 bases clipped from V and 1 base from J, the junction kept 4 bases outside the gene matches. The germline V gene has CDR1 SGDLS and CDR2 YYNGEE. This CDR3 has 17 amino acids. The DNA for the CDR3 is TGTGCCAGCAGCGTAGACTTGACTAGCGGGGGCACAGATACGCAGTATTTT. Translated, it gives CASSVDLTSGGTDTQYF.

CDR3 in DNA: TGTGCCAGCAGCTTACTACTGAACACTGAAGCTTTCTTT. Amino acids: CASSLLLNTEAFF. The chain couples TRBV11-2 to TRBJ1-1; the D is unclear. The CDR3 contains 13 residues. Germline V gene data show CDR1 as SGHAT and CDR2 as FQNNGV. V lost 2 bases to trimming and J lost 0 bases, with 4 bases between them.

The chain links TRBV7-3 to TRBJ1-4; D gene unclear. The V gene's germline CDR1 is SGHTA and CDR2 FQGTGA. This CDR3 spans 14 amino acids. V was shortened by 2 bases and J by 0 bases, with 4 bases between the two germline ends. CDR3 amino acids: CASSLGPTNEKLFF. The DNA for the CDR3 is TGTGCCAGCAGCTTAGGACCAACTAATGAAAAACTGTTTTTT.

The genes are TRBV2 and TRBJ2-7, with D uncertain. The germline V and J ends were trimmed by 4 bases and 0 bases, with 7 bases remaining between them. In germline, CDR1 is SNHLY, CDR2 FYNNEI. This CDR3 contains 13 residues. The CDR3 region has the DNA TGTGCCAGCAGTGTCCTTCCCTCCTACGAGCAGTACTTC. Amino acid sequence: CASSVLPSYEQYF.

J is TRBJ2-3 and V is TRBV29-1; 8 nucleotides align to TRBD1. The V gene end was trimmed by 6 bases and the J gene end by 10 bases; junction bases not matched to a gene: 12. The CDR3 length is 13 residues. The V gene's germline CDR1 is SQVTM and CDR2 ANQGSEA. CDR3 nucleotide sequence: TGCAGCGTCCCTAACGCAGGACAGGGAGCGCAGTATTTT. This encodes CSVPNAGQGAQYF.

The CDR3 here is CASTPGVGGTRLRNTEAFF. The CDR3, as DNA: TGTGCCAGTACCCCAGGCGTTGGAGGGACCCGCCTGCGGAACACTGAAGCTTTCTTT. The J gene is TRBJ1-1, the V gene TRBV19; maybe TRBD1 (5 bases). V was pared by 7 bases and J by 1 base, with 28 bases between. The CDR3 totals 19 residues. CDR1 and CDR2 (germline): LNHDA, SQIVND (reference sequence).

The genes are TRBV7-9 and TRBJ1-3; D uncertain. The CDR3 sequence is 15 residues long. Germline V gene sequence: CDR1 SEHNR, CDR2 FQNEAQ (reference sequence). V lost 5 bases to trimming and J lost 0 bases, with 11 bases between them. The CDR3: CASSPGVYSGNTIYF. The CDR3 nucleotides read TGTGCCAGCAGCCCCGGGGTATACTCTGGAAACACCATATATTTT. The whole variable domain, filled in from reference TRBV7-9 and TRBJ1-3, reads DTGVSQNPRHKITKRGQNVTFRCDPISEHNRLYWYRQTLGQGPEFLTYFQNEAQLEKSRLLSDRFSAERPKGSFSTLEIQRTEQGDSAMYLCASSPGVYSGNTIYFGEGSWLTVV.

J is TRBJ2-1 and V is TRBV6-1, with D hard to call. Germline CDR1 and CDR2: MNHNS and SASEGT. Trimming pared 2 bases from V and 0 bases from J, leaving 17 bases between. The CDR3 contains 18 residues. DNA of the CDR3: TGTGCCAGCAGTGAAATTCTCGGTGGAGTGAGCTCCTACAATGAGCAGTTCTTC. It translates to CASSEILGGVSSYNEQFF.

The rearrangement uses TRBV7-2 and TRBJ2-3, with 12 bases fitting TRBD2. Trimming took 1 base from V and 5 from J; bases not matched to a gene: 13. CDR1 is SGHTA, CDR2 FQGNSA, per germline. The CDR3 loop spans 19 amino acids. The CDR3 nucleotides are TGTGCCAGCAGCTTAGGCCCCCTCCTAGCGGGGGGGCCGGGAGATACGCAGTATTTT. It specifies CASSLGPLLAGGPGDTQYF. The full variable domain, with the rest looked up from reference TRBV7-2 and TRBJ2-3, is GAGVSQSPSNKVTEKGKDVELRCDPISGHTALYWYRQSLGQGLEFLIYFQGNSAPDKSGLPSDRFSAERTGGSVSTLTIQRTQQEDSAVYLCASSLGPLLAGGPGDTQYFGPGTRLTVL.

DNA for the CDR3: TGTGCCAGCACTTATACAGGGGAAATGAACACTGAAGCTTTCTTT. Protein sequence: CASTYTGEMNTEAFF. V and J are TRBV6-5 and TRBJ1-1; 7 bases match TRBD1. V gave up 7 bases and J gave up 0 bases; unmatched junction bases: 8. The CDR3 length is 15 residues. Germline V gene sequence: CDR1 MNHEY, CDR2 SVGAGI.

The V gene is TRBV19, the J gene TRBJ1-1; 7 bases map to TRBD1. The CDR3 has 15 amino acids. Trimming removed 3 bases from V and 1 base from J; junction bases left unmatched: 5. Looked up from germline, CDR1 is LNHDA and CDR2 is SQIVND (reference sequence). CDR3 amino acids: CASSIPTGANTEAFF. The CDR3 DNA reads TGTGCCAGTAGTATCCCCACAGGGGCGAACACTGAAGCTTTCTTT.

This chain connects TRBV2 to TRBJ2-6, with D perhaps given as TRBD1 or TRBD2 (5 bases each). CDR3 length: 17 residues. V was shortened by 6 bases and J by 0 bases, with 15 bases between the two germline ends. CDR1 SNHLY and CDR2 FYNNEI come from the germline V gene. Here the CDR3 reads CASSRDGEISGANVLTF. DNA of the CDR3: TGTGCCAGCAGCCGGGACGGGGAGATCTCTGGGGCCAACGTCCTGACTTTC.

In the case of this clone: Compared with germline, one end of the junction differs, possibly owing to a read error. Additional DNA sequences in this sample encode the identical CDR3. The chain combines TRBV6-6 with TRBJ1-2; 7 bases map to TRBD1. This CDR3 has 14 amino acids. Germline V gene lookup returns CDR1 MNHNY and CDR2 SVGAGI (reference sequence). The CDR3 protein is CASSIRGTNYGYTF. The CDR3 DNA is TGTGCCAGCAGTATCAGGGGGACTAACTATGGCTACACCTTT.

This chain joins TRBV19 and TRBJ1-3; D ambiguous. CDR1 is LNHDA, CDR2 SQIVND, per germline (reference sequence). The CDR3 covers 17 residues. Between the trimmed V and J ends, which lost 4 bases and 1 base, there was a span of 17 bases. CDR3 sequence reads: CASSKAINSLSGNTIYF. The CDR3 DNA sequence: TGTGCCAGTAGTAAAGCAATTAATTCTCTTTCTGGAAACACCATATATTTT.

The chain recombines TRBV5-1 with TRBJ2-6; 8 nucleotides line up with TRBD2. Germline lookup yields CDR1 SGHRS and CDR2 YFSETQ. Losses at the gene ends were 0 bases for V and 2 bases for J; bases not matched to a gene: 4. The CDR3 totals 17 residues. CDR3 protein: CASSLVGLATGANVLTF. CDR3 nucleotides: TGCGCCAGCAGCTTGGTAGGACTAGCAACTGGGGCCAACGTCCTGACTTTC.

The V and J genes are TRBV7-2 and TRBJ2-5; D is unresolved. The germline gives CDR1 SGHTA, CDR2 FQGNSA. The CDR3 length is 14 residues. V lost 1 base and J lost 5, with 11 bases in between. The CDR3 loop reads CASSLGPRRETQYF. CDR3 sequence (DNA): TGTGCCAGCAGCTTAGGTCCACGGCGGGAGACCCAGTACTTC.

The chain's CDR3 is CASNKGTGNNQPQHF. For the CDR3, the DNA is TGTGCCAGTAACAAGGGGACAGGTAACAATCAGCCCCAGCATTTT. This chain joins TRBV19 and TRBJ1-5, with TRBD1 identical over 8 bases. The CDR3 contains 15 residues. J lost 3 bases, V lost 7 bases, and 8 bases had no gene match. Per germline, CDR1 LNHDA and CDR2 SQIVND (reference sequence).